Included here is one T cell receptor beta chain sequence, with context. The data are from a study of T cell changes during pregnancy in multiple sclerosis. Profiled with immunoSEQ multiplex PCR; TCRdb holds only in-frame clones, not every one. The data contain approximately 71,000 clones, just under 95% of them singletons. V was pared by 6 bases and J by 4 bases, with 2 bases of the junction left unmatched. The CDR3 length is 13 residues. The germline V gene has CDR1 LNHDA and CDR2 SQIVND (reference sequence). The chain couples TRBV19 to TRBJ1-4, with 7 bases lining up with TRBD1. This clonotype originated in a female donor with multiple sclerosis, enrolled in a pregnancy study. The sample here was peripheral blood, taken in the second trimester of pregnancy. CDR3 nucleotide sequence: TGTGCCAGTAGGGGACAGTTTAATGAAAAACTGTTTTTT. It yields the protein CASRGQFNEKLFF.